This is a list of T cell receptor beta chains from one sample in a study of response to subunit inactivated influenza vaccine. TCRdb used MiXCR to reprocess the RT-PCR reads, holding one entry per CDR3 protein. The table records around 580,000 distinct CDR3 sequences, 10% to 15% of them present only once. This material consisted of PBMCs from blood, taken on the day of vaccination. The receptors were sampled from a man in his fifties or sixties who received an inactivated influenza vaccine. Each CDR3 is given with its conserved first and last residue. Fields, in order: J gene, D gene, V gene, clone size, CDR3 DNA, CDR3 protein. The D gene is left open where the match is weak. Expanded clones get a size class; other rows say once, few or many, or leave the size out.

j_gene: TRBJ2-1
d_gene: .
v_gene: TRBV15
abundance: few
CDR3nt: TGTGCCACCCAGGGTCTCACCTACAATGAGCAGTTCTTC
CDR3aa: CATQGLTYNEQFF

j_gene: TRBJ2-3
d_gene: TRBD2
v_gene: TRBV12-3/TRBV12-4
abundance: few
CDR3nt: TGTGCCAGCAGTTTCCTAGCGGTTAGCACAGATACGCAGTATTTT
CDR3aa: CASSFLAVSTDTQYF

j_gene: TRBJ1-2
d_gene: .
v_gene: TRBV5-1
abundance: .
CDR3nt: TGCGCCAGCAGCTCCGGACCGGATCCCAACTATGGCTACACCTTC
CDR3aa: CASSSGPDPNYGYTF

j_gene: TRBJ2-7
d_gene: TRBD1
v_gene: TRBV20-1
abundance: .
CDR3nt: TGCAGTGCTAGAGATTGGCAGGGGGCGTCCTACGAGCAGTACTTC
CDR3aa: CSARDWQGASYEQYF

j_gene: TRBJ2-6
d_gene: TRBD2
v_gene: TRBV20-1
abundance: .
CDR3nt: TGCAGTGCCCAACGTACTAGCGGGGTCTCTGGGGCCAACGTCCTGACTTTC
CDR3aa: CSAQRTSGVSGANVLTF

j_gene: TRBJ2-7
d_gene: TRBD2
v_gene: TRBV4-1
abundance: .
CDR3nt: TGCGCCAGCAGCCAAGTCCGGGACTATTACGAGCAGTACTTC
CDR3aa: CASSQVRDYYEQYF

j_gene: TRBJ1-6
d_gene: TRBD1
v_gene: TRBV28
abundance: .
CDR3nt: TGTGCCAGCAGTTTTAGACAGTCCTGGGACAGGGGCAATTCACCCCTCCACTTT
CDR3aa: CASSFRQSWDRGNSPLHF

j_gene: TRBJ1-4
d_gene: .
v_gene: TRBV5-1
abundance: few
CDR3nt: TGCGCCAGCAGCCCCCAGGGGAGTCCGAATGAAAAACTGTTTTTT
CDR3aa: CASSPQGSPNEKLFF

j_gene: TRBJ2-5
d_gene: TRBD1
v_gene: TRBV24-1
abundance: many
CDR3nt: TGTGCCACCAGTGATCCCGGGACAGGAGGAGAGACCCAGTACTTC
CDR3aa: CATSDPGTGGETQYF

j_gene: TRBJ2-1
d_gene: .
v_gene: TRBV6-2/TRBV6-3
abundance: .
CDR3nt: TGTGCCAGCTCTAAGTGGGTCAATGAGCAGTTCTTC
CDR3aa: CASSKWVNEQFF